The clone carrying this T cell receptor beta chain appeared a single time. No antigen is known for it. The CDR3 is made up of 13 amino acids. The germline gives CDR1 KGHSH, CDR2 LQKENI. Trimming took 1 base from V and 8 from J, leaving 8 bases between them. This sample is drawn from a study of cytomegalovirus exposure and HLA in healthy donors. PCR primers comprised 60 Vbeta and 13 Jbeta primers. TCRdb's copy holds only in-frame clones and misses some; the assay was immunoSEQ multiplex PCR. This sample has some 180,000 clones, with about 81% found just once. Study-wide results and caveats: When analyzed later, a missense DCLRE1C variant was found to be linked to TCR beta V- and J-gene trimming. There were some public TCRs occurring in many donors, but most TCR sequences were rare.

Material: PBMCs. The TCR originated in a middle-aged man in good health and CMV-seronegative. The rearrangement joins TRBV18 to TRBJ1-4; D possibly corresponds to TRBD1 (6 bases). CDR3 residues: CASSPQGEEKLFF. The CDR3 DNA follows: TGTGCCAGCTCACCACAGGGGGAGGAAAAACTGTTTTTT. The whole variable domain, remainder taken from reference TRBV18 and TRBJ1-4, is NAGVMQNPRHLVRRRGQEARLRCSPMKGHSHVYWYRQLPEEGLKFMVYLQKENIIDESGMPKERFSAEFPKEGPSILRIQQVVRGDSAAYFCASSPQGEEKLFFGSGTQLSVL.